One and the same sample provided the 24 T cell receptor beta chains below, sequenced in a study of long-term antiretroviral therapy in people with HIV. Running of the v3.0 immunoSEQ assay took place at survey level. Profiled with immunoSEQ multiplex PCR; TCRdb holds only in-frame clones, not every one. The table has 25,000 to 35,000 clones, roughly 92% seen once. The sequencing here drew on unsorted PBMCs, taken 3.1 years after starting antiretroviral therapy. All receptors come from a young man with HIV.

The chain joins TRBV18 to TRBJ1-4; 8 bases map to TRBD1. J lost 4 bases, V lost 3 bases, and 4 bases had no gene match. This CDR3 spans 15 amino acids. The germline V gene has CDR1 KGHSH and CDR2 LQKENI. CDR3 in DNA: TGTGCCAGCTCACCCGAACAGGGGGGTAATGAAAAACTGTTTTTT. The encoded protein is CASSPEQGGNEKLFF.

The CDR3 sequence: CASSPEDRGTQYF. In nucleotides, the CDR3 is TGTGCCAGCAGCCCGGAGGACAGGGGTACGCAGTATTTT. The V gene is TRBV9, the J gene TRBJ2-3, with 9 bases lining up with TRBD1. Trimming cost V 4 bases and J 8 bases; bases outside gene matches: 5. The CDR3 loop spans 13 amino acids. CDR1 SGDLS and CDR2 YYNGEE come from the germline V gene.

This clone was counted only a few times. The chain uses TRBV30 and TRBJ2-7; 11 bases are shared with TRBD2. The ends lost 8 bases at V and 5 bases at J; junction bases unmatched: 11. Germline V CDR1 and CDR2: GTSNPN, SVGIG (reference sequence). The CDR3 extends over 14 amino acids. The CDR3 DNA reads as TGTGCCGGCACCTCCCAGGGACTAGCGGACGAGCAGTACTTC. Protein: CAGTSQGLADEQYF.

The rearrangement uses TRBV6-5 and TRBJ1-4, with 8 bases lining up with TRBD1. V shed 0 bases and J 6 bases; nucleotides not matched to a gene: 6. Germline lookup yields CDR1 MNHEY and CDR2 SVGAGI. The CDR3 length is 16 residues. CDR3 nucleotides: TGTGCCAGCAGTTACTCGCGGACAGGGCGGTATGAAAAACTGTTTTTT. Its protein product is CASSYSRTGRYEKLFF.

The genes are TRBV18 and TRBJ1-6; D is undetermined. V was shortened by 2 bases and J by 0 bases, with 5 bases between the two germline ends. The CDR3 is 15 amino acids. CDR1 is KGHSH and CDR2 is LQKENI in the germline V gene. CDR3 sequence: CASSPESSYNSPLHF. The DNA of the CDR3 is TGTGCCAGCTCACCAGAAAGCTCCTATAATTCACCCCTCCACTTT.

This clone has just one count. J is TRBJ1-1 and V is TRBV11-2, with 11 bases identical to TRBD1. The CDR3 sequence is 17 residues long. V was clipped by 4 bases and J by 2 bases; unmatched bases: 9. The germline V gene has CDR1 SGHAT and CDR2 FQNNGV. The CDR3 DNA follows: TGTGCCAGCAGCTCGGACAGGGGGCGATATACTAACACTGAAGCTTTCTTT. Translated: CASSSDRGRYTNTEAFF.

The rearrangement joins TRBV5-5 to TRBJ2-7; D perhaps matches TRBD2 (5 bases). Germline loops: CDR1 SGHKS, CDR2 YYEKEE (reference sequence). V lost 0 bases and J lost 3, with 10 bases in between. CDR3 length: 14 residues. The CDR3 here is CASSLGRSLYEQYF. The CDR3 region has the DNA TGTGCCAGCAGCTTGGGGAGGTCCCTCTACGAGCAGTACTTC.

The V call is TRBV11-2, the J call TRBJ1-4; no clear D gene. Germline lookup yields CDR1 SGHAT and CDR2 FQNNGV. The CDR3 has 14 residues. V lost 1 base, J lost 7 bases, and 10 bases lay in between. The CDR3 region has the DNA TGTGCCAGCAGCTTAGTTGGGAGCGGTGAAAAACTGTTTTTT. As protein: CASSLVGSGEKLFF.

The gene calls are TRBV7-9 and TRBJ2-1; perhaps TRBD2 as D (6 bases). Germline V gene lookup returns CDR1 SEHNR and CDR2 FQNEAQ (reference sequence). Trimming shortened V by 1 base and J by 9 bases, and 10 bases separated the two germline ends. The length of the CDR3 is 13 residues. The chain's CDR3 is CASSLVGSSEQFF. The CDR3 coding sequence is TGTGCCAGCAGCTTAGTCGGGAGTAGTGAGCAGTTCTTC.

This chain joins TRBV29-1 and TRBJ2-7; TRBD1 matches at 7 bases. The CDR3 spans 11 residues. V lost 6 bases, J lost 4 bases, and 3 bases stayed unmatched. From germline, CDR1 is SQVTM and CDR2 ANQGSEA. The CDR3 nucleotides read TGCAGCGTGACAGGGAGTTACGAGCAGTACTTC. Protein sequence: CSVTGSYEQYF.

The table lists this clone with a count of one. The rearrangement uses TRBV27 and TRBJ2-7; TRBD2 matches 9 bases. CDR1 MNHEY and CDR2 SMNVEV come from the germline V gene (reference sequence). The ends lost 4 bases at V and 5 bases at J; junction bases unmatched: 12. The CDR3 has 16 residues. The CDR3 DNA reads TGTGCCAGCAGTTCAGGGTTGCTAGCGGGATTCCACGAGCAGTACTTC. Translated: CASSSGLLAGFHEQYF.

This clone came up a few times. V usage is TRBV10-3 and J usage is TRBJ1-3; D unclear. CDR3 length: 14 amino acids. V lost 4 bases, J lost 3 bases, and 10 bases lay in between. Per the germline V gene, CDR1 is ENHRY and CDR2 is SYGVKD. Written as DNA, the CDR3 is TGTGCCATCAGTGCGGGCAGAGTTGGAAACACCATATATTTT. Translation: CAISAGRVGNTIYF.

CDR3 coding DNA: TGCGCCAGCAGCCAACAGAAGAGCTACGAGCAGTACTTC. Amino acid sequence: CASSQQKSYEQYF. J is TRBJ2-7 and V is TRBV4-1; unclear D gene. V was shortened by 2 bases and J by 3 bases, with 8 bases between the two germline ends. This CDR3 comprises 13 residues. The germline V gene encodes CDR1 MGHRA and CDR2 YSYEKL.

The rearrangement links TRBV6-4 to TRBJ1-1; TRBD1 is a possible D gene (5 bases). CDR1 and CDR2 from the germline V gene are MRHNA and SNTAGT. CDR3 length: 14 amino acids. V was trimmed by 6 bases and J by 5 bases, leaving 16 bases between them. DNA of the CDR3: TGTGCCAGCAGATCCGGGGGGGAGTCGACTGAAGCTTTCTTT. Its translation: CASRSGGESTEAFF.

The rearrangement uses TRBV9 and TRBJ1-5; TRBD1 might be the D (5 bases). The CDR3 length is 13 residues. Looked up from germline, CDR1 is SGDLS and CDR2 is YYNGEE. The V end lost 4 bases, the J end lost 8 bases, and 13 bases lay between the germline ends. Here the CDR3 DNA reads TGTGCCAGCAGCCTCGAGGGGCTTGAGCCCCAGCATTTT. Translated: CASSLEGLEPQHF.

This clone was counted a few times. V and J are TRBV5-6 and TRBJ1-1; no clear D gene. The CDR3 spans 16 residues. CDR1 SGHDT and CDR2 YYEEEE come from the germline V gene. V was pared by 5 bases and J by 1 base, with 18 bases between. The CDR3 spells CASSYVPFKGNTEAFF. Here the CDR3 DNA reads TGTGCCAGCAGTTATGTCCCCTTCAAGGGGAACACTGAAGCTTTCTTT. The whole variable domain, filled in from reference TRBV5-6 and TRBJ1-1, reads DAGVTQSPTHLIKTRGQQVTLRCSPKSGHDTVSWYQQALGQGPQFIFQYYEEEERQRGNFPDRFSGHQFPNYSSELNVNALLLGDSALYLCASSYVPFKGNTEAFFGQGTRLTVV.

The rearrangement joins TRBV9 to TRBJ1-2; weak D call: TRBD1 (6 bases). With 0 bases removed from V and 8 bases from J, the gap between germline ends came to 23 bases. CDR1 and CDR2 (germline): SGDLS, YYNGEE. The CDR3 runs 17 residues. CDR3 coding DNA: TGTGCCAGCAGCGTAGCCGCAGGGGCGGCACGCCCTGACGGCTACACCTTC. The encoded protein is CASSVAAGAARPDGYTF.

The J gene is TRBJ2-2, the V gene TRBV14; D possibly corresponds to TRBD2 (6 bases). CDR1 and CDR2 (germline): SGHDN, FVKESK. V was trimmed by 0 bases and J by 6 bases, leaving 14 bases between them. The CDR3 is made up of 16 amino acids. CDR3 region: CASSQDPASDPGELFF. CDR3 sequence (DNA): TGTGCCAGCAGCCAAGATCCGGCTAGCGACCCCGGGGAGCTGTTTTTT.

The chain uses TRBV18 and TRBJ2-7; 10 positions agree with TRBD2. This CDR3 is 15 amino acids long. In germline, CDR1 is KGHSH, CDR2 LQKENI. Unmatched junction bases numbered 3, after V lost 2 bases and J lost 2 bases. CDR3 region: CASSPRTSGTYEQYF. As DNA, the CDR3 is TGTGCCAGCTCACCAAGGACTAGCGGTACCTACGAGCAGTACTTC.

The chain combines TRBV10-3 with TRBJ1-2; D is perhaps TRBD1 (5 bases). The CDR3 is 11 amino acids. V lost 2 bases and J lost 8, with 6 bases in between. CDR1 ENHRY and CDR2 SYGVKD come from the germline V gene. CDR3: CAISEGGGYTF. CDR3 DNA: TGTGCCATCAGTGAGGGGGGAGGCTACACCTTC.

CDR3 region: CASSDWARGNTEAFF. DNA for the CDR3: TGTGCCAGTAGCGATTGGGCCCGGGGAAACACTGAAGCTTTCTTT. The chain couples TRBV19 to TRBJ1-1, with D unresolved. There are 15 residues in the CDR3. Trimming shortened V by 6 bases and J by 2 bases, and 16 bases separated the two germline ends. Germline V gene lookup returns CDR1 LNHDA and CDR2 SQIVND (reference sequence).

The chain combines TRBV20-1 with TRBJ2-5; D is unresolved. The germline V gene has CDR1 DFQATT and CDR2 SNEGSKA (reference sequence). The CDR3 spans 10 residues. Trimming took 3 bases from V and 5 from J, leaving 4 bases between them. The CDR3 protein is CSASSETQYF. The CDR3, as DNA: TGCAGTGCTAGTTCGGAGACCCAGTACTTC.

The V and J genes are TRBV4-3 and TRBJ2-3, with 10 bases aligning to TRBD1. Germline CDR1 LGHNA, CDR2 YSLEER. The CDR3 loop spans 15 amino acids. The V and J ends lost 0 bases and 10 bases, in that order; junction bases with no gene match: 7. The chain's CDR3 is CASSQDTGTGASQYF. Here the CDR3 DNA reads TGCGCCAGCAGCCAAGACACCGGGACAGGGGCCTCGCAGTATTTT.

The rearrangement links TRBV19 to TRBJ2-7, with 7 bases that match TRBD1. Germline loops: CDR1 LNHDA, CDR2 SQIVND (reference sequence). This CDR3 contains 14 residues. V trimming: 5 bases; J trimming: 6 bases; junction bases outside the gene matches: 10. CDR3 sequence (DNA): TGTGCCAGTAGTCCTCGGGACAGTACTTCCGAGCAGTACTTC. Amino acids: CASSPRDSTSEQYF.